Each of the 17 T cell receptor beta chains below was sequenced from the same sample in a study of technical replicates of blood from a handful of donors listed by TCRdb under 2017. Library preparation used the immunoSEQ multiplex PCR assay. TCRdb re-hosts the immuneACCESS table, in-frame sequences only. Its copies lack some clones; in the studies checked, an unresolved V gene accounts for under half of them, and the cause for the rest is not known. The sample yields around 89,000 clones; approximately 94% were counted once. The ten largest clones capture around 0.22% of the sample. Source material: T cells isolated from PBMCs. These receptors came from a human donor in good health.

The gene calls are TRBV5-5 and TRBJ2-7; 8 bases fit TRBD1. V shed 5 bases and J 1 base; nucleotides not matched to a gene: 8. The CDR3 runs 15 residues. CDR1 SGHKS and CDR2 YYEKEE come from the germline V gene (reference sequence). The CDR3 DNA reads as TGTGCCAGCAGTCCAAGGACAGGGCCGTCCTACGAGCAGTACTTC. This codes for CASSPRTGPSYEQYF.

The J gene is TRBJ1-2, the V gene TRBV5-4; TRBD1 is a possible D gene (5 bases). The germline CDR1 and CDR2 sequences are SGHNT and YYREEE (reference sequence). The CDR3 covers 14 residues. The germline V and J ends were trimmed by 3 bases and 5 bases, with 14 bases remaining between them. The CDR3 region has the DNA TGTGCCAGCAGCTGGGGGGTGAGAGGGTATGGCTACACCTTC. Its protein product is CASSWGVRGYGYTF.

The rearrangement links TRBV5-6 to TRBJ2-5; D perhaps matches TRBD1 (5 bases). The ends were cut back, 0 bases at V and 7 bases at J, with 10 bases in the middle. This CDR3 contains 13 residues. CDR1 and CDR2 from the germline V gene are SGHDT and YYEEEE. CDR3 DNA: TGTGCCAGCAGCTTGGGTCTTCAGGGGACCCAGTACTTC. This codes for CASSLGLQGTQYF.

V is TRBV19 and J is TRBJ2-1; 13 bases align to TRBD2. The CDR3 spans 17 residues. With V trimmed by 3 bases and J by 3 bases, 5 bases remained unmatched. Germline CDR1 reads LNHDA; CDR2 reads SQIVND (reference sequence). CDR3: CASSITTSGGNYNEQFF. The CDR3 DNA sequence: TGTGCCAGTAGTATTACGACTAGCGGGGGGAACTACAATGAGCAGTTCTTC.

The chain links TRBV15 to TRBJ2-7, with 9 bases aligning to TRBD1. CDR1 LNHNV and CDR2 YYDKDF come from the germline V gene (reference sequence). CDR3 length equals 14 residues. V was pared by 3 bases and J by 4 bases, with 4 bases of the junction left unmatched. The CDR3 here is CATSRYRGHYEQYF. In DNA, the CDR3 is TGTGCCACCAGCAGGTACAGGGGGCATTACGAGCAGTACTTC.

The chain uses TRBV7-3 and TRBJ2-3, with 11 bases aligning to TRBD2. This CDR3 region has 17 residues. CDR1 is SGHTA and CDR2 is FQGTGA in the germline V gene. V lost 2 bases and J lost 1; bases outside the gene matches: 5. The CDR3 sequence: CASSLGLAGGGTDTQYF. CDR3 bases: TGTGCCAGCAGCTTAGGTCTAGCGGGGGGTGGCACAGATACGCAGTATTTT. Filled out from reference TRBV7-3 and TRBJ2-3, the complete variable domain reads GAGVSQTPSNKVTEKGKYVELRCDPISGHTALYWYRQSLGQGPEFLIYFQGTGAADDSGLPNDRFFAVRPEGSVSTLKIQRTERGDSAVYLCASSLGLAGGGTDTQYFGPGTRLTVL.

DNA of the CDR3: TGTGCCAGCAGACAGGGGGCTGGAAACACCATATATTTT. Its protein product is CASRQGAGNTIYF. The chain has TRBV6-6 and TRBJ1-3, with 8 nucleotides matching TRBD1. The CDR3 has 13 amino acids. Germline trimming cut 6 bases from V and 2 bases from J; bases unmatched to any gene: 0. Looked up from germline, CDR1 is MNHNY and CDR2 is SVGAGI (reference sequence).

The genes are TRBV19 and TRBJ2-1; 11 bases match TRBD2. Germline lookup yields CDR1 LNHDA and CDR2 SQIVND (reference sequence). The length of the CDR3 is 15 residues. V gave up 5 bases and J gave up 9 bases; unmatched junction bases: 9. The CDR3 sequence: CASSDSLAGGAEQFF. For the CDR3, the DNA is TGTGCCAGTAGTGATTCCTTAGCGGGAGGGGCTGAGCAGTTCTTC.

The chain uses TRBV5-1 and TRBJ1-2; D might be TRBD1 (6 bases). Trimming left V 0 bases short and J 3 bases short, with 15 bases between. CDR3 length equals 16 residues. Looked up from germline, CDR1 is SGHRS and CDR2 is YFSETQ. The CDR3 region has the DNA TGCGCCAGCAGCTTGGGAGGTGCGGGGGGCCACTATGGCTACACCTTC. Translation: CASSLGGAGGHYGYTF.

This chain links TRBV7-2 with TRBJ2-2; D is undetermined. CDR1 is SGHTA and CDR2 is FQGNSA in the germline V gene. The CDR3 is made up of 13 amino acids. Trimming took 2 bases from V and 5 from J, leaving 6 bases between them. The CDR3, as DNA: TGTGCCAGCAGCTTATCGGTGACCGGGGAGCTGTTTTTT. Amino acids: CASSLSVTGELFF.

V and J are TRBV11-3 and TRBJ2-1; 10 bases map to TRBD2. Losses at the gene ends were 6 bases for V and 0 bases for J; bases not matched to a gene: 5. The CDR3 totals 16 residues. Per the germline V gene, CDR1 is SGHNT and CDR2 is YENEEA. CDR3: CASSYSGRYSYNEQFF. The CDR3 region has the DNA TGTGCCAGCAGTTATAGCGGGAGGTACTCCTACAATGAGCAGTTCTTC.

The CDR3 DNA is TGCGCCAGCAGCTTGGGAGCCGGGAGCTCCTACGAGCAGTACTTC. Translating gives CASSLGAGSSYEQYF. The rearrangement links TRBV5-1 to TRBJ2-7; a weak D match, TRBD2 (6 bases). The V and J ends lost 0 bases and 0 bases respectively, with 10 bases between them. The CDR3 spans 15 residues. Germline V gives CDR1 SGHRS, CDR2 YFSETQ.

This clone was seen only once. This chain links TRBV19 with TRBJ1-5; TRBD1 agrees at 7 bases. CDR1 and CDR2 from the germline V gene are LNHDA and SQIVND (reference sequence). Trimming cost V 8 bases and J 3 bases; bases outside gene matches: 7. The CDR3 extends over 14 amino acids. In DNA form, the CDR3 reads TGTGCCAGTCAAGTGCAGGGGGACAATCAGCCCCAGCATTTT. It translates to CASQVQGDNQPQHF.

The chain is built from TRBV13 and TRBJ2-1, with TRBD1 as a possible D gene (6 bases). V lost 4 bases to trimming and J lost 0 bases, with 16 bases between them. Germline values: CDR1 PRHDT, CDR2 FYEKMQ (reference sequence). This CDR3 contains 17 residues. The CDR3 protein is CASSSNRERSSYNEQFF. The CDR3 region has the DNA TGTGCCAGCAGCTCCAACAGGGAGAGGAGCTCCTACAATGAGCAGTTCTTC. Variable domain in full (rest from reference TRBV13 and TRBJ2-1): AAGVIQSPRHLIKEKRETATLKCYPIPRHDTVYWYQQGPGQDPQFLISFYEKMQSDKGSIPDRFSAQQFSDYHSELNMSSLELGDSALYFCASSSNRERSSYNEQFFGPGTRLTVL.

This chain joins TRBV7-9 and TRBJ1-4; 9 nucleotides match TRBD1. Germline V gives CDR1 SEHNR, CDR2 FQNEAQ (reference sequence). The V and J ends lost 4 bases and 8 bases, in that order; junction bases with no gene match: 11. The CDR3 consists of 16 residues. The CDR3 DNA is TGTGCCAGCAGCTCGACAGGGGGTGGGACGCGGGAAAAACTGTTTTTT. Amino acids: CASSSTGGGTREKLFF.

This chain connects TRBV9 to TRBJ2-1; 8 positions match TRBD2. Per the germline V gene, CDR1 is SGDLS and CDR2 is YYNGEE. J gave up 5 bases and V 3 bases, and 10 bases lay outside the gene matches. The CDR3 consists of 16 residues. The CDR3 DNA reads TGTGCCAGCAGCGGAGGACTAGCCGTTAACAACAATGAGCAGTTCTTC. Amino acids: CASSGGLAVNNNEQFF. Together with reference TRBV9 and TRBJ2-1, the CDR3 gives the full variable domain: DSGVTQTPKHLITATGQRVTLRCSPRSGDLSVYWYQQSLDQGLQFLIQYYNGEERAKGNILERFSAQQFPDLHSELNLSSLELGDSALYFCASSGGLAVNNNEQFFGPGTRLTVL.

The chain is built from TRBV6-5 and TRBJ2-1; no clear D gene. Germline V gene lookup returns CDR1 MNHEY and CDR2 SVGAGI. This CDR3 is 12 amino acids long. V lost 5 bases and J lost 9, with 11 bases in between. This chain's CDR3 is CASSHPRLEQFF. CDR3 sequence (DNA): TGTGCCAGCAGTCACCCGCGGCTTGAGCAGTTCTTC.